The 15 T cell receptor beta chains presented below share a single source sample, sequenced in a study of cytomegalovirus exposure and HLA in healthy donors. PCR primers comprised 60 Vbeta and 13 Jbeta primers. The repertoire was sequenced with immunoSEQ multiplex PCR; TCRdb's copy has only in-frame clones and lacks some. Of 200,000 to 250,000 clones listed, about 89% are singletons. Sequences were obtained from PBMCs. The receptors originated from a woman between 18 and 29 years old in good health and CMV-seronegative.

The chain links TRBV10-2 to TRBJ1-5; D remains ambiguous. The germline V gene has CDR1 WSHSY and CDR2 SAAADI. V lost 4 bases and J 3 bases, leaving 4 bases between the germline ends. This CDR3 has 12 residues. The chain's CDR3 is CASSGDNQPQHF. CDR3 bases: TGCGCCAGCAGTGGAGACAATCAGCCCCAGCATTTT.

This chain uses TRBV5-1 with TRBJ2-1; 13 bases line up with TRBD2. Unmatched junction bases numbered 8, after V lost 4 bases and J lost 7 bases. The germline V gene has CDR1 SGHRS and CDR2 YFSETQ. This CDR3 comprises 16 residues. The CDR3, as DNA: TGCGCCAGCAGCCCGATGACTAGCGGGAGGTTTAATGAGCAGTTCTTC. It translates to CASSPMTSGRFNEQFF.

V gene TRBV5-1 combines with J gene TRBJ1-2; no reliable D call. Trimming took off 0 bases at V and 0 bases at J, with 6 bases between the two ends. This CDR3 has 14 residues. Germline V gene sequence: CDR1 SGHRS, CDR2 YFSETQ. CDR3 sequence reads: CASSLALSNYGYTF. The CDR3 coding sequence is TGCGCCAGCAGCTTGGCTCTGTCTAACTATGGCTACACCTTC.

The V gene is TRBV1, the J gene TRBJ1-2; the table's TRBD1 call for D was not verified on the DNA. TRBV1 is deemed a pseudogene. This CDR3 has 14 residues. CDR3 sequence reads: CTSSQGDRERGYTF. The CDR3 DNA reads as TGCACCAGCAGCCAAGGAGACAGGGAACGGGGCTACACCTTC.

DNA for the CDR3: TGTGCCAGCTCCCGAACTAGCGGGAGGGTCATGGGAGGGGAGCAGTTCTTC. It translates to CASSRTSGRVMGGEQFF. The chain uses TRBV11-2 and TRBJ2-1; 13 bases line up with TRBD2. CDR1 SGHAT and CDR2 FQNNGV come from the germline V gene. This CDR3 region has 17 residues. V shed 8 bases and J 10 bases; nucleotides not matched to a gene: 17.

This clone was seen a single time. The chain is built from TRBV4-3 and TRBJ1-3; 8 positions agree with TRBD1. The CDR3 contains 21 residues. The V gene end was trimmed by 0 bases and the J gene end by 0 bases; junction bases not matched to a gene: 16. Germline CDR1 reads LGHNA; CDR2 reads YSLEER. This CDR3 is CASSQDLWDRPLPPSGNTIYF. The CDR3 nucleotides are TGCGCCAGCAGCCAAGACCTCTGGGACAGGCCTCTTCCCCCCTCTGGAAACACCATATATTTT.

The chain carries TRBV5-4 and TRBJ2-1; a possible D gene is TRBD2 (5 bases). Trimming took 0 bases from V and 4 from J, leaving 11 bases between them. The CDR3 has 15 residues. Germline CDR1 and CDR2: SGHNT and YYREEE (reference sequence). The CDR3 loop reads CASSLDASRYNEQFF. For the CDR3, the DNA is TGTGCCAGCAGCTTGGATGCTAGCCGATACAATGAGCAGTTCTTC.

J is TRBJ1-4 and V is TRBV18; no firm D call. Germline V CDR1 and CDR2: KGHSH, LQKENI. CDR3 length: 15 amino acids. V was pared by 2 bases and J by 2 bases, with 9 bases between. CDR3 region: CASSPEGWTNEKLFF. The CDR3 DNA reads as TGTGCCAGCTCACCAGAGGGTTGGACTAATGAAAAACTGTTTTTT.

This chain links TRBV6-4 with TRBJ2-1, with D uncertain. The germline V gene has CDR1 MRHNA and CDR2 SNTAGT. CDR3 length equals 12 residues. V lost 4 bases and J 5 bases, leaving 6 bases between the germline ends. The CDR3 loop is CASSGGNNEQFF. Here the CDR3 DNA reads TGTGCCAGCAGTGGCGGCAACAATGAGCAGTTCTTC.

The chain is built from TRBV7-8 and TRBJ1-3; TRBD1 aligns across 7 bases. The CDR3 contains 17 residues. V shed 2 bases and J 4 bases; nucleotides not matched to a gene: 11. CDR1 SGHVS and CDR2 FQNEAQ come from the germline V gene. The CDR3 coding sequence is TGTGCCAGCAGCTTATCTCAGGGGGGTCACCGAGGAAACACCATATATTTT. Its translation is CASSLSQGGHRGNTIYF. The variable domain in full, completed from reference TRBV7-8 and TRBJ1-3, reads GAGVSQSPRYKVAKRGQDVALRCDPISGHVSLFWYQQALGQGPEFLTYFQNEAQLDKSGLPSDRFFAERPEGSVSTLKIQRTQQEDSAVYLCASSLSQGGHRGNTIYFGEGSWLTVV.

The chain has TRBV19 and TRBJ2-1; D is perhaps TRBD1 (5 bases). The CDR3 is 14 amino acids. V was cut by 5 bases and J by 3 bases, with 11 bases left in between. Germline loops: CDR1 LNHDA, CDR2 SQIVND (reference sequence). The CDR3, as DNA: TGTGCCAGTAGTTTGTGGGGCCGCTACAATGAGCAGTTCTTC. It specifies CASSLWGRYNEQFF.

The CDR3 sequence is CASSLFPVGGSPNEQFF. The CDR3 bases are TGTGCCAGCAGCTTATTCCCCGTGGGAGGATCCCCCAATGAGCAGTTCTTC. The chain recombines TRBV11-2 with TRBJ2-1; the D gene is possibly TRBD2 (6 bases). CDR1 is SGHAT, CDR2 FQNNGV, per germline. The CDR3 is 17 residues long. Trimming took off 2 bases at V and 6 bases at J, with 20 bases between the two ends.

The chain joins TRBV19 to TRBJ1-5; 9 nucleotides agree with TRBD1. The CDR3 is 18 amino acids. The germline V gene encodes CDR1 LNHDA and CDR2 SQIVND (reference sequence). V gave up 1 base and J gave up 2 bases; unmatched junction bases: 9. CDR3 sequence: CASSIGQGQGRGNQPQHF. The CDR3 DNA sequence: TGTGCCAGTAGTATAGGTCAGGGACAGGGTCGCGGCAATCAGCCCCAGCATTTT.

This clone was counted a single time. The V call is TRBV11-2, the J call TRBJ1-2; no definite D call. Germline assignment: CDR1 SGHAT and CDR2 FQNNGV. CDR3 length: 15 amino acids. V gave up 1 base and J gave up 6 bases, with 15 bases separating them. CDR3: CASSLGGFGIDGYTF. CDR3 nucleotide sequence: TGTGCCAGCAGCTTAGGAGGATTCGGGATCGATGGCTACACCTTC. Combining the CDR3 with reference TRBV11-2 and TRBJ1-2 gives the whole variable domain EAGVAQSPRYKIIEKRQSVAFWCNPISGHATLYWYQQILGQGPKLLIQFQNNGVVDDSQLPKDRFSAERLKGVDSTLKIQPAKLEDSAVYLCASSLGGFGIDGYTFGSGTRLTVV.

This chain connects TRBV7-9 to TRBJ2-5, with D unresolved. The CDR3 sequence is 16 residues long. V dropped 6 bases and J dropped 1 base, with 18 bases sitting between them. Germline-derived CDR1 and CDR2 are SEHNR and FQNEAQ (reference sequence). The CDR3 DNA reads as TGTGCCAGCAGTTTTTCCGGGTCCAGAGGCCAAGAGACCCAGTACTTC. Its translation: CASSFSGSRGQETQYF. Supplemented by reference TRBV7-9 and TRBJ2-5, the full variable domain reads DTGVSQNPRHKITKRGQNVTFRCDPISEHNRLYWYRQTLGQGPEFLTYFQNEAQLEKSRLLSDRFSAERPKGSFSTLEIQRTEQGDSAMYLCASSFSGSRGQETQYFGPGTRLLVL.